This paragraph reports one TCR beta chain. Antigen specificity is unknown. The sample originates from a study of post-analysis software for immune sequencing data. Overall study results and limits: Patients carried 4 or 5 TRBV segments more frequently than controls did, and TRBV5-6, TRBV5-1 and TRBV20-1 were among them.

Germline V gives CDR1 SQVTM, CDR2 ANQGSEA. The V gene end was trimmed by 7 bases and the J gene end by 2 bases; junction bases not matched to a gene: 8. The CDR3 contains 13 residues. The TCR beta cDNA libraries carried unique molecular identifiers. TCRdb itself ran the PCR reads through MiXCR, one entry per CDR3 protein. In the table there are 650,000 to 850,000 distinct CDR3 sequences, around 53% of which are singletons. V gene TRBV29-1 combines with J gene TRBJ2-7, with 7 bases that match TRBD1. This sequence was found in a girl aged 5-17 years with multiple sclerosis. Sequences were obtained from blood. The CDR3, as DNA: TGCAGCGCGAGACAGGGTATGGCCTACGAGCAGTACTTC. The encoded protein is CSARQGMAYEQYF.